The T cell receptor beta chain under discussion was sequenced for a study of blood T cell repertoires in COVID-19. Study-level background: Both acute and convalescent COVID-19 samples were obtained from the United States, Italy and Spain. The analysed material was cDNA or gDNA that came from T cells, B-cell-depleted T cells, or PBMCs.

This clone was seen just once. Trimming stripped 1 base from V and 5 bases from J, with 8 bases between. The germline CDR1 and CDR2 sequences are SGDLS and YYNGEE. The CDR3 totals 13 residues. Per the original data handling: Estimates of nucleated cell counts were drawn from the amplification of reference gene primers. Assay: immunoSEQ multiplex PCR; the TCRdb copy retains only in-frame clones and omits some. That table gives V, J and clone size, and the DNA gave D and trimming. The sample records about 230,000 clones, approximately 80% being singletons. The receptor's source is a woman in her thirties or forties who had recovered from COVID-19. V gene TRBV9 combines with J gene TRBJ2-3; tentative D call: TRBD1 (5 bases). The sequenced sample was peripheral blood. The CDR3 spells CASSVNRGDTQYF. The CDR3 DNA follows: TGTGCCAGCAGCGTAAATAGGGGAGATACGCAGTATTTT.